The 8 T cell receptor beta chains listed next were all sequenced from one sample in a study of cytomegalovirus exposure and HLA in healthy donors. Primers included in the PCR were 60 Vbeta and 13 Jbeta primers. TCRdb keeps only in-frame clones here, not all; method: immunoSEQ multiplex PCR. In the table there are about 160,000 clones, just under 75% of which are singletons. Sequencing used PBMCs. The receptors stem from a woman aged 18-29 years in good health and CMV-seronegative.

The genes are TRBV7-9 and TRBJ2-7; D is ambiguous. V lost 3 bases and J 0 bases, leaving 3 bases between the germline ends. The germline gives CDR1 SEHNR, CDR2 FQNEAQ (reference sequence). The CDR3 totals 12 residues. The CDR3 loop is CASSFGSYEQYF. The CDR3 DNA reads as TGTGCCAGCAGCTTCGGCTCCTACGAGCAGTACTTC.

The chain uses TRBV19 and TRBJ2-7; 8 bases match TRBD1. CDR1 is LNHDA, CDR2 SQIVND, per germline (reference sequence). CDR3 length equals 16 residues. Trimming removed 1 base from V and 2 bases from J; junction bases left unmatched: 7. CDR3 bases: TGTGCCAGTAGTATAGGGGGCCCGACAGGGGCCTACGAGCAGTACTTC. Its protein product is CASSIGGPTGAYEQYF.

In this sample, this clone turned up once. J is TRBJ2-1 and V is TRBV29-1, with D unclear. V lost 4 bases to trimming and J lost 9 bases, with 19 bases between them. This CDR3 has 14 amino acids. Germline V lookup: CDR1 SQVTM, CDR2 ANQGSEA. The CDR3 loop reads CSVALYWFWSEQFF. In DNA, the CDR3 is TGCAGCGTTGCCCTCTATTGGTTTTGGTCTGAGCAGTTCTTC.

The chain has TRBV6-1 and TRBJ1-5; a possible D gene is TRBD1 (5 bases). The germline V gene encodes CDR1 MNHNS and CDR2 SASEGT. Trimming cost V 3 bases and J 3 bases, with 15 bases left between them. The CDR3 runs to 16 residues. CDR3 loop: CASSDLDRAVNQPQHF. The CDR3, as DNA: TGTGCCAGCAGTGACCTCGACAGAGCAGTCAATCAGCCCCAGCATTTT.

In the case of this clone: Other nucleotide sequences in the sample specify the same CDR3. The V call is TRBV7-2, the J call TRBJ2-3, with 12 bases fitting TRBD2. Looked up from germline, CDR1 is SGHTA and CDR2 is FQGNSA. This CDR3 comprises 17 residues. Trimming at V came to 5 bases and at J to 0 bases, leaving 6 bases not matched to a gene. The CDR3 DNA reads TGTGCCAGCAGCCCCGGACTAGCGGGGTCGAGCACAGATACGCAGTATTTT. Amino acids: CASSPGLAGSSTDTQYF.

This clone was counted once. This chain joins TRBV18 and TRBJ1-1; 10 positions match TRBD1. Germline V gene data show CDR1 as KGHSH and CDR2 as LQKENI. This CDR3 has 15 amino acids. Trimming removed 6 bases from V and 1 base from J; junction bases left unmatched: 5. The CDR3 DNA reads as TGTGCCAGCTCTTGGACAGGGGGACCGAACACTGAAGCTTTCTTT. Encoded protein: CASSWTGGPNTEAFF.

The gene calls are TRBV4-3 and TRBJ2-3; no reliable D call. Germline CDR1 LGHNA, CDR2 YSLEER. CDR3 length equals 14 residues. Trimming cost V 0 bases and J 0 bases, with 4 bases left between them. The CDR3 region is CASSQEYSTDTQYF. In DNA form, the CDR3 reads TGCGCCAGCAGCCAAGAGTATAGCACAGATACGCAGTATTTT.

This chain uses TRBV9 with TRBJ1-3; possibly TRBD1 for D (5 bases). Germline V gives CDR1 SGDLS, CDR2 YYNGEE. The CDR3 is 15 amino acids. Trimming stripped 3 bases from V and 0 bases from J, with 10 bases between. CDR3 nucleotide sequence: TGTGCCAGCAGCGCTTCCGACAGCTCTGGAAACACCATATATTTT. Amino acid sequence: CASSASDSSGNTIYF.